This T cell receptor (beta chain) was retrieved from a study of control samples from healthy donors and cancer patients. The table came from immunoSEQ multiplex PCR; TCRdb's copy has only in-frame clones and leaves some out. The repertoire holds 260,000 or so clones, with about four fifths as singletons. This CDR3 has 13 residues. Trimming cost V 6 bases and J 5 bases; bases outside gene matches: 6. CDR1 is WSHSY, CDR2 SAAADI, per germline. The sequence derives from a woman in her sixties or seventies with lung cancer. The rearrangement links TRBV10-2 to TRBJ2-7; 8 bases map to TRBD1. Sequenced: PBMCs. The CDR3 here is CASRETGENEQYF. CDR3 DNA sequence: TGCGCCAGCAGGGAGACAGGGGAGAACGAGCAGTACTTC.